This is a list of T cell receptor beta chains from one sample in a study of CD4+ T cells in melanoma. Libraries were prepared by immunoSEQ multiplex PCR; TCRdb keeps only in-frame clonotypes and omits some of them. The sample contains approximately 9,500 clones, approximately 78% of which appear only once. The specimen was cells from a culture (not recorded whether cultured in vitro). All receptors come from a human donor with melanoma. The CDR3 runs from the conserved cysteine through the conserved F or W. Fields, in order: J gene, D gene, V gene, clone size, CDR3 protein, CDR3 DNA. D genes are given only for firm matches. Not every row has a clone size; where given, it reads once, few, many or a size class.

j_gene: TRBJ1-3
d_gene: NA
v_gene: TRBV30
abundance: NA
CDR3aa: CAWASGPTGNTIYF
CDR3nt: TGTGCCTGGGCCTCGGGGCCCACTGGAAACACCATATATTTT

j_gene: TRBJ2-2
d_gene: NA
v_gene: TRBV30
abundance: NA
CDR3aa: CAWNRGGATGELFF
CDR3nt: TGTGCCTGGAATAGGGGGGGGGCAACCGGGGAGCTGTTTTTT

j_gene: TRBJ2-7
d_gene: TRBD2
v_gene: TRBV29-1
abundance: few
CDR3aa: CSVAHGLAGTYEQYF
CDR3nt: TGCAGCGTTGCCCACGGACTAGCGGGGACCTACGAGCAGTACTTC

j_gene: TRBJ2-3
d_gene: TRBD1
v_gene: TRBV24-1
abundance: NA
CDR3aa: CATSDSRQGSDTQYF
CDR3nt: TGTGCCACCAGTGATTCACGACAGGGGAGTGATACGCAGTATTTT

j_gene: TRBJ1-2
d_gene: NA
v_gene: TRBV6-5
abundance: few
CDR3aa: CASSPSRYGYTF
CDR3nt: TGTGCCAGCAGCCCATCCCGCTATGGCTACACCTTC

j_gene: TRBJ1-1
d_gene: NA
v_gene: TRBV27
abundance: NA
CDR3aa: CASRLLLNTEAFF
CDR3nt: TGTGCCAGCAGGCTTCTTCTGAACACTGAAGCTTTCTTT

j_gene: TRBJ1-1
d_gene: NA
v_gene: TRBV19
abundance: NA
CDR3aa: CASSMGRTEAFF
CDR3nt: TGTGCCAGTAGTATGGGGAGGACTGAAGCTTTCTTT

j_gene: TRBJ2-2
d_gene: NA
v_gene: TRBV19
abundance: once
CDR3aa: CASSIVAGTGELFF
CDR3nt: TGTGCCAGTAGTATAGTTGCGGGGACCGGGGAGCTGTTTTTT

j_gene: TRBJ1-2
d_gene: TRBD1
v_gene: TRBV19
abundance: NA
CDR3aa: CASSPANRGWGYGYTF
CDR3nt: TGTGCCAGTAGCCCCGCAAACAGGGGATGGGGCTATGGCTACACCTTC

j_gene: TRBJ2-1
d_gene: TRBD2
v_gene: TRBV5-6
abundance: NA
CDR3aa: CASSTQTSGGNEQFF
CDR3nt: TGTGCCAGCAGCACTCAGACTAGCGGGGGCAATGAGCAGTTCTTC

j_gene: TRBJ1-1
d_gene: NA
v_gene: TRBV27
abundance: NA
CDR3aa: CASGVNTRGEAFF
CDR3nt: TGTGCCAGCGGGGTTAACACTCGGGGCGAAGCTTTCTTT

j_gene: TRBJ2-3
d_gene: NA
v_gene: TRBV5-1
abundance: NA
CDR3aa: CASSLRWADTQYF
CDR3nt: TGCGCCAGCAGCTTGCGTTGGGCAGATACGCAGTATTTT

j_gene: TRBJ2-1
d_gene: TRBD1
v_gene: TRBV19
abundance: NA
CDR3aa: CASTRTGSDEQFF
CDR3nt: TGTGCCAGTACCAGGACAGGGAGCGATGAGCAGTTCTTC

j_gene: TRBJ2-5
d_gene: NA
v_gene: TRBV6-5
abundance: NA
CDR3aa: CASSYSGGRLETQYF
CDR3nt: TGTGCCAGCAGTTACTCTGGGGGGCGGCTCGAGACCCAGTACTTC

j_gene: TRBJ2-6
d_gene: TRBD1
v_gene: TRBV5-1
abundance: NA
CDR3aa: CASSSQGVAGANVLTF
CDR3nt: TGCGCCAGCAGCTCACAGGGGGTAGCTGGGGCCAACGTCCTGACTTTC

j_gene: TRBJ1-3
d_gene: NA
v_gene: TRBV6-1
abundance: NA
CDR3aa: CASSDIIRAGNTIYF
CDR3nt: TGTGCCAGCAGTGACATAATCAGGGCTGGAAACACCATATATTTT

j_gene: TRBJ1-6
d_gene: NA
v_gene: TRBV20-1
abundance: NA
CDR3aa: CSASRGNSPLHF
CDR3nt: TGCAGTGCTAGTAGGGGAAATTCACCCCTCCACTTT

j_gene: TRBJ1-2
d_gene: NA
v_gene: TRBV6-5
abundance: few
CDR3aa: CATKGDRGYTF
CDR3nt: TGTGCCACCAAGGGGGATCGAGGCTACACCTTC

j_gene: TRBJ1-3
d_gene: NA
v_gene: TRBV7-8
abundance: NA
CDR3aa: CASSDRGASGNTIYF
CDR3nt: TGTGCCAGCAGCGATAGGGGAGCAAGTGGAAACACCATATATTTT

j_gene: TRBJ2-7
d_gene: NA
v_gene: TRBV18
abundance: NA
CDR3aa: CASSGHLYEQYF
CDR3nt: TGTGCCAGCTCCGGACACCTCTACGAGCAGTACTTC

j_gene: TRBJ1-2
d_gene: NA
v_gene: TRBV6-5
abundance: NA
CDR3aa: CASKEQGFDYGYTF
CDR3nt: TGTGCCAGCAAAGAACAGGGATTTGACTATGGCTACACCTTC

j_gene: TRBJ1-2
d_gene: TRBD1
v_gene: TRBV10-3
abundance: once
CDR3aa: CAISKLGTGVGYTF
CDR3nt: TGTGCCATCAGTAAACTCGGGACAGGGGTCGGCTACACCTTC

j_gene: TRBJ2-3
d_gene: TRBD2
v_gene: TRBV5-4
abundance: once
CDR3aa: CASSFGGGLSTDTQYF
CDR3nt: TGTGCCAGCAGCTTTGGCGGGGGGCTTAGCACAGATACGCAGTATTTT